This is a list of T cell receptor beta chains from one sample in a study of shared clonotypes between healthy human individuals. Assay used: immunoSEQ multiplex PCR; TCRdb lists only in-frame clones, some missing. Of around 510,000 clones listed, around 78% are singletons. What was sequenced was PBMCs. The receptors were gathered from a woman aged 40 to 55 in good health. Some clones in this sample may be carry-over from other donors' samples. CDR3s include the opening cysteine and the closing phenylalanine or tryptophan. For some rows the clone size is stated as once, few or many, or as a class when expanded; others skip it.

j_gene,abundance,v_gene,CDR3aa
TRBJ2-1,NA,TRBV6-4,CARSSPGLVAYNEQFF
TRBJ2-7,NA,TRBV7-9,CASSLETEGADEQYF
TRBJ2-5,NA,TRBV2,CASSEAISGIATQYF
TRBJ2-1,few,TRBV4-1,CASSQPRGLGNEQFF
TRBJ1-1,NA,TRBV7-8,CASSYRDRGSEAFF
TRBJ2-7,NA,TRBV9,CASSVAGEVGEQYF
TRBJ1-1,once,TRBV30,CAWSLGRGNTEAFF
TRBJ2-7,few,TRBV7-9,CASSAGLAGTSSYEQYF
TRBJ2-7,NA,TRBV19,CASSIGGDNNEQYF
TRBJ2-2,NA,TRBV7-8,CASSFGGGHLNTGELFF
TRBJ2-3,few,TRBV27,CASSFVGDSTDTQYF
TRBJ1-3,NA,TRBV18,CASSSGRSRSSGNTIYF
TRBJ1-6,NA,TRBV10-3,CAITRDPNSPLHF
TRBJ2-2,NA,TRBV2,CASSVPAGVLGELFF
TRBJ2-1,NA,TRBV7-8,CASSLPWLAGGGEQFF
TRBJ1-5,NA,TRBV5-1,CASSLGEGRNQPQHF
TRBJ2-2,NA,TRBV7-2,CASSSTGFASTGELFF
TRBJ2-5,NA,TRBV25-1,CASSDPRGVETQYF
TRBJ2-7,NA,TRBV4-3,CASSQGRTAPPSEQYF
TRBJ1-4,NA,TRBV9,CASSVAGQFNEKLFF
TRBJ2-7,NA,TRBV28,CASRGMWAYEQYF
TRBJ2-7,few,TRBV7-9,CASREDSNSYEQYF
TRBJ2-1,few,TRBV4-3,CASSHPSGSTYNEQFF
TRBJ2-5,NA,TRBV5-4,CASRRTGPGETQYF
TRBJ1-1,NA,TRBV7-3,CASSLDSVAGTATEAFF
TRBJ2-1,NA,TRBV13,CASSLGVVIGKLSYNEQFF
TRBJ2-3,few,TRBV18,CASSQSSGSTDTQYF
TRBJ2-7,NA,TRBV6-1,CASSEVVGSSYEQYF
TRBJ2-7,once,TRBV7-9,CASSPPSSYEQYF
TRBJ2-2,NA,TRBV9,CASSPRVGDTGELFF
TRBJ2-7,NA,TRBV28,CASSSRQGPTEQYF
TRBJ1-1,once,TRBV19,CASSISRWDTEAFF
TRBJ1-2,NA,TRBV5-1,CASSLALGGNGYTF
TRBJ1-3,once,TRBV18,CASSPYQGDSGNTIYF
TRBJ2-5,NA,TRBV7-6,CASSLFSGYQETQYF
TRBJ2-1,NA,TRBV18,CASQGYGRTYNEQFF
NA,NA,TRBV7-9,CASSGRGLPGETQYF
TRBJ2-1,NA,TRBV5-4,CASSLAGGRAYNEQFF
TRBJ2-2,NA,TRBV9,CASSVASMNTGELFF
TRBJ2-7,NA,TRBV11-2,CASSQPSGVGYEQYF
TRBJ2-1,NA,TRBV15,CATSRDPGDYNEQFF
TRBJ2-7,NA,TRBV7-8,CASSSDRDHEQYF
TRBJ2-1,once,TRBV5-5,CASSSPGLAFIEQFF
TRBJ2-1,NA,TRBV2,CASKWSSGSLANEQFF
TRBJ1-2,NA,TRBV7-9,CASSDVRESPGYTF
TRBJ2-2,once,TRBV6-5,CASSYSLANTGELFF